Each of the 22 T cell receptor beta chains below was sequenced from the same sample in a study of cytomegalovirus exposure and HLA in healthy donors. The assay was immunoSEQ multiplex PCR, and TCRdb's table has in-frame clones only and misses some. The table records more than 90,000 clones, around 85% of them present only once. The sequenced sample was PBMCs. These receptors originate from a man aged 18 to 35 in good health and CMV-seropositive.

To note about this clone: One end of the junction varies from germline; a read error may be responsible. This chain joins TRBV5-4 and TRBJ2-1; 8 bases agree with TRBD1. The CDR3 length is 14 residues. Per germline, CDR1 SGHNT and CDR2 YYREEE (reference sequence). DNA for the CDR3: TGTGCCAGCAGTTTGGACAGGGAAAACAATGAGCAGTTCTTC. Its translation is CASSLDRENNEQFF.

The chain is built from TRBV4-3 and TRBJ1-4; 7 bases map to TRBD1. In germline, CDR1 is LGHNA, CDR2 YSLEER. V trimming: 2 bases; J trimming: 0 bases; junction bases outside the gene matches: 6. CDR3 length: 17 residues. CDR3 amino acids: CASSQKGAAATNEKLFF. The CDR3 DNA reads as TGCGCCAGCAGCCAAAAGGGGGCGGCGGCAACTAATGAAAAACTGTTTTTT.

The sample holds a few counts of this clone. This chain uses TRBV7-9 with TRBJ1-2; D remains ambiguous. Germline CDR1 and CDR2: SEHNR and FQNEAQ (reference sequence). The CDR3 contains 11 residues. Trimming stripped 5 bases from V and 6 bases from J, with 7 bases between. The CDR3 sequence is CASSPGDGYTF. In DNA, the CDR3 is TGTGCCAGCAGCCCCGGAGATGGCTACACCTTC.

This chain links TRBV28 with TRBJ1-5; 7 bases fit TRBD1. Germline CDR1 is MDHEN and CDR2 is SYDVKM. Losses at the gene ends were 6 bases for V and 4 bases for J; bases not matched to a gene: 9. The CDR3 runs 15 residues. The CDR3 DNA sequence: TGTGCCAGCAGAGTTCGACAGGGTGGGAATCAGCCCCAGCATTTT. Amino acids: CASRVRQGGNQPQHF.

J is TRBJ1-4 and V is TRBV18; D unclear. Trimming stripped 2 bases from V and 3 bases from J, with 7 bases between. Germline CDR1 KGHSH, CDR2 LQKENI. CDR3 length: 14 residues. CDR3 coding DNA: TGTGCCAGCTCACCAGAGATACCTAATGAAAAACTGTTTTTT. It yields the protein CASSPEIPNEKLFF.

The V call is TRBV28, the J call TRBJ2-1; 7 bases map to TRBD1. The length of the CDR3 is 13 residues. CDR1 and CDR2 (germline): MDHEN, SYDVKM. Trimming took 4 bases from V and 9 from J; bases not matched to a gene: 6. CDR3: CASSYKGASEQFF. In DNA form, the CDR3 reads TGTGCCAGCAGTTATAAGGGGGCGAGTGAGCAGTTCTTC.

This clone turned up a few times. The chain links TRBV10-1 to TRBJ2-7; no reliable D call. Germline V gene lookup returns CDR1 WNHNN and CDR2 SYGVQD (reference sequence). This CDR3 has 14 residues. V was trimmed by 2 bases and J by 5 bases, leaving 13 bases between them. The DNA for the CDR3 is TGCGCCAGCAGTGAGGCAAGGCCAGGCGACGAGCAGTACTTC. The encoded protein is CASSEARPGDEQYF.

This clone showed up just once. V usage is TRBV5-1 and J usage is TRBJ2-1; no firm D call. In germline, CDR1 is SGHRS, CDR2 YFSETQ. This CDR3 has 13 amino acids. V gave up 3 bases and J gave up 3 bases, with 7 bases separating them. CDR3 DNA sequence: TGCGCCAGCAGCTCGCGTGACTACAATGAGCAGTTCTTC. Protein sequence: CASSSRDYNEQFF.

J is TRBJ1-1 and V is TRBV29-1, with 11 nucleotides matching TRBD1. CDR3 length: 16 residues. The junction had 7 bases not matched to a gene; V was cut back by 2 bases and J by 2 bases. Germline V gene sequence: CDR1 SQVTM, CDR2 ANQGSEA. CDR3 in amino acids: CSVESFRTGGNTEAFF. In DNA form, the CDR3 reads TGCAGCGTTGAAAGTTTCCGGACAGGGGGCAACACTGAAGCTTTCTTT.

The gene calls are TRBV11-1 and TRBJ2-2; the D gene is possibly TRBD2 (5 bases). V lost 2 bases and J lost 2, with 18 bases in between. This CDR3 contains 18 residues. Germline loops: CDR1 SGHAT, CDR2 FQDESV (reference sequence). CDR3 sequence reads: CASSLIGGIPINTGELFF. CDR3 DNA sequence: TGTGCCAGCAGCTTAATAGGAGGAATCCCAATTAACACCGGGGAGCTGTTTTTT. Supplemented by reference TRBV11-1 and TRBJ2-2, the full variable domain reads EAEVAQSPRYKITEKSQAVAFWCDPISGHATLYWYRQILGQGPELLVQFQDESVVDDSQLPKDRFSAERLKGVDSTLKIQPAELGDSAMYLCASSLIGGIPINTGELFFGEGSRLTVL.

This clone was seen only once. The chain employs TRBV4-1 and TRBJ2-1; 11 bases agree with TRBD1. Germline values: CDR1 MGHRA, CDR2 YSYEKL. The CDR3 loop spans 17 amino acids. The ends lost 0 bases at V and 6 bases at J; junction bases unmatched: 7. The CDR3 nucleotides read TGCGCCAGCAGCCAAGACCCCGGACAGGGGGCGTCCAATGAGCAGTTCTTC. Amino acids: CASSQDPGQGASNEQFF.

CDR3 DNA: TGCAGCGCCAGACTTACAGGGGTCCAAGAGACCCAGTACTTC. Encoded protein: CSARLTGVQETQYF. This chain joins TRBV29-1 and TRBJ2-5; 7 positions match TRBD1. From germline, CDR1 is SQVTM and CDR2 ANQGSEA. The CDR3 is made up of 14 amino acids. Trimming at V came to 7 bases and at J to 1 base, leaving 9 bases not matched to a gene.

The genes are TRBV4-2 and TRBJ1-1, with unresolved D. Germline V lookup: CDR1 LGHNA, CDR2 YNFKEQ. Trimming took 5 bases from V and 5 from J, leaving 12 bases between them. The CDR3 consists of 13 residues. The CDR3 nucleotides read TGTGCCAGCAGCACCCGGGGTAGAACTGAAGCTTTCTTT. This gives the protein CASSTRGRTEAFF.

For the CDR3, the DNA is TGTGCCAGCAGTTCCAGGGGACAGAGTAATGAAAAACTGTTTTTT. Its protein is CASSSRGQSNEKLFF. The V and J genes are TRBV6-5 and TRBJ1-4; TRBD1 agrees at 7 bases. Losses at the gene ends were 4 bases for V and 4 bases for J; bases not matched to a gene: 6. This CDR3 has 15 amino acids. In germline, CDR1 is MNHEY, CDR2 SVGAGI.

The rearrangement uses TRBV10-3 and TRBJ1-3; TRBD1 is a possible D gene (6 bases). Trimming left V 4 bases short and J 3 bases short, with 7 bases between. The CDR3 is made up of 13 amino acids. CDR1 and CDR2 from the germline V gene are ENHRY and SYGVKD. CDR3 sequence (DNA): TGTGCCATCAGTGCCAGGGGTGGAAACACCATATATTTT. It specifies CAISARGGNTIYF.

V gene TRBV15 combines with J gene TRBJ1-2; 10 bases fit TRBD1. J lost 4 bases, V lost 5 bases, and 7 bases had no gene match. Germline lookup yields CDR1 LNHNV and CDR2 YYDKDF (reference sequence). The CDR3 covers 15 residues. DNA of the CDR3: TGTGCCACCAGCCCCCGGACAGGGGGAGGCTATGGCTACACCTTC. This codes for CATSPRTGGGYGYTF. Filled out from reference TRBV15 and TRBJ1-2, the complete variable domain reads DAMVIQNPRYQVTQFGKPVTLSCSQTLNHNVMYWYQQKSSQAPKLLFHYYDKDFNNEADTPDNFQSRRPNTSFCFLDIRSPGLGDTAMYLCATSPRTGGGYGYTFGSGTRLTVV.

The rearrangement joins TRBV14 to TRBJ1-4; D may be TRBD1 (5 bases). Germline V gives CDR1 SGHDN, CDR2 FVKESK. CDR3 length equals 16 residues. V lost 4 bases to trimming and J lost 7 bases, with 19 bases between them. This chain's CDR3 is CASSLGWAPGLEKLFF. The CDR3 region has the DNA TGTGCCAGCAGCCTGGGTTGGGCGCCGGGACTTGAAAAACTGTTTTTT.

The chain joins TRBV19 to TRBJ1-2; D gene unclear. Trimming took off 1 base at V and 7 bases at J, with 10 bases between the two ends. The CDR3 consists of 13 residues. The germline V gene encodes CDR1 LNHDA and CDR2 SQIVND (reference sequence). The CDR3 DNA reads as TGTGCCAGTAGTATAGGAGGGAGTTCTGGCTACACCTTC. Translating gives CASSIGGSSGYTF.

The CDR3, as DNA: TGTGCCAGCAGTTTACTAGCGGGGGTAACCAATGAGCAGTTCTTC. Its protein is CASSLLAGVTNEQFF. V and J are TRBV6-5 and TRBJ2-1; 11 nucleotides line up with TRBD2. The CDR3 is 15 amino acids. The junction had 5 bases not matched to a gene; V was cut back by 4 bases and J by 6 bases. Per the germline V gene, CDR1 is MNHEY and CDR2 is SVGAGI.

CDR3 sequence reads: CASRPVSGAYNEQFF. DNA for the CDR3: TGTGCCAGCCGGCCCGTGTCGGGAGCCTACAATGAGCAGTTCTTC. The chain recombines TRBV27 with TRBJ2-1; D possibly corresponds to TRBD2 (6 bases). The CDR3 spans 15 residues. Germline V gene lookup returns CDR1 MNHEY and CDR2 SMNVEV (reference sequence). Trimming left V 8 bases short and J 2 bases short, with 16 bases between.

This sequence joins TRBV2 and TRBJ2-7; 9 nucleotides match TRBD1. Germline CDR1 reads SNHLY; CDR2 reads FYNNEI. This CDR3 has 14 residues. V lost 8 bases to trimming and J lost 1 base; unmatched junction nucleotides: 6. CDR3 region: CASRGTGSSYEQYF. CDR3 DNA: TGTGCCAGCCGCGGGACAGGGTCATCCTACGAGCAGTACTTC.

The chain joins TRBV4-3 to TRBJ2-3; 9 positions agree with TRBD2. Trimming at V came to 3 bases and at J to 2 bases, leaving 9 bases not matched to a gene. CDR3 length equals 17 residues. CDR1 and CDR2 (germline): LGHNA, YSLEER. CDR3 sequence reads: CASSQYLAGAFTDTQYF. CDR3 DNA: TGCGCCAGCAGCCAGTACTTAGCGGGGGCTTTCACAGATACGCAGTATTTT.